These 9 T cell receptor beta chains were sequenced from one sample in a study of blood T cell repertoires in COVID-19. The table came from immunoSEQ multiplex PCR; TCRdb's copy has only in-frame clones and leaves some out. The repertoire includes about 240,000 clones, roughly 86% of them detected once, and more than 6.5% sits in the top ten. Sequencing used peripheral blood. These receptors originate from a woman aged 70 to 79 with active or convalescent COVID-19.

This chain connects TRBV5-5 to TRBJ1-5; 9 positions match TRBD1. The J segment lost 6 bases and the V segment lost 3 bases, leaving 7 bases of the junction unmatched. Germline CDR1 is SGHKS and CDR2 is YYEKEE (reference sequence). The CDR3 has 15 residues. This CDR3 reads CASSSTGQGGQPQHF. CDR3 nucleotides: TGTGCCAGCAGCTCAACGGGACAGGGAGGTCAGCCCCAGCATTTT. Combining the CDR3 with reference TRBV5-5 and TRBJ1-5 gives the whole variable domain DAGVTQSPTHLIKTRGQQVTLRCSPISGHKSVSWYQQVLGQGPQFIFQYYEKEERGRGNFPDRFSARQFPNYSSELNVNALLLGDSALYLCASSSTGQGGQPQHFGDGTRLSIL.

This chain connects TRBV6-4 to TRBJ1-1; perhaps TRBD1 as D (6 bases). This CDR3 comprises 15 residues. The germline gives CDR1 MRHNA, CDR2 SNTAGT. Between the trimmed V and J ends, which lost 6 bases and 4 bases, there was a span of 18 bases. DNA of the CDR3: TGTGCCAGCAGCCCCTGGGCGGGGGCGGGCACTGAAGCTTTCTTT. Protein: CASSPWAGAGTEAFF.

V usage is TRBV2 and J usage is TRBJ1-5; 9 bases are a match to TRBD1. J gave up 6 bases and V 8 bases, and 14 bases lay outside the gene matches. The CDR3 is made up of 16 amino acids. Germline CDR1 reads SNHLY; CDR2 reads FYNNEI. The DNA for the CDR3 is TGTGCCAGCCGGGGGTACCGGGGACAGGGTGGTCAGCCCCAGCATTTT. This translates into CASRGYRGQGGQPQHF.

The rearrangement links TRBV7-9 to TRBJ1-4; tentative D call: TRBD1 (5 bases). V gave up 6 bases and J gave up 6 bases, with 14 bases separating them. The CDR3 spans 14 residues. CDR1 and CDR2 (germline): SEHNR, FQNEAQ (reference sequence). The CDR3 here is CASRPGHGDEKLFF. CDR3 sequence (DNA): TGTGCCAGCAGACCCGGACACGGAGATGAAAAACTGTTTTTT.

V and J are TRBV6-5 and TRBJ2-7; the D is unclear. This CDR3 comprises 15 residues. Per germline, CDR1 MNHEY and CDR2 SVGAGI. V dropped 6 bases and J dropped 3 bases, with 18 bases sitting between them. The CDR3 region has the DNA TGTGCCAGCAGCCCCTTTCAATCTTTCGGCTACGAGCAGTACTTC. It specifies CASSPFQSFGYEQYF.

J is TRBJ1-2 and V is TRBV20-1, with 8 bases lining up with TRBD1. V lost 6 bases, J lost 12 bases, and 9 bases stayed unmatched. This CDR3 contains 11 residues. Per the germline V gene, CDR1 is DFQATT and CDR2 is SNEGSKA (reference sequence). In DNA form, the CDR3 reads TGCAGTGCCAGGACAGGGAGAATCCACACCTTC. Its protein is CSARTGRIHTF.

The genes are TRBV14 and TRBJ1-2; no clear D. The CDR3 consists of 14 residues. V was pared by 0 bases and J by 1 base, with 6 bases between. Germline V gene data show CDR1 as SGHDN and CDR2 as FVKESK. The CDR3 DNA follows: TGTGCCAGCAGCCAAGATCGGGGTAACTATGGCTACACCTTC. It codes for CASSQDRGNYGYTF.

The chain employs TRBV7-8 and TRBJ1-1; TRBD1 is a possible D gene (6 bases). Germline V gene sequence: CDR1 SGHVS, CDR2 FQNEAQ. The CDR3 extends over 17 amino acids. V was cut by 4 bases and J by 0 bases, with 18 bases left in between. The CDR3 DNA sequence: TGTGCCAGCAGCTCCGGACAGCTTAGAACGATGAACACTGAAGCTTTCTTT. This sequence encodes CASSSGQLRTMNTEAFF.

This clone was observed once. J is TRBJ2-1 and V is TRBV19; TRBD2 might be the D (5 bases). Trimming removed 3 bases at V and 0 bases at J, with 6 bases between. The CDR3 is 14 amino acids. Germline V gene lookup returns CDR1 LNHDA and CDR2 SQIVND (reference sequence). CDR3 coding DNA: TGTGCCAGTAGTATCGGACTCTCCTACAATGAGCAGTTCTTC. It specifies CASSIGLSYNEQFF.